These 28 T cell receptor beta chains came from one sample sequenced in a study of blood T cells in healthy people across ages. Together with a sample-barcoded 5' primer, a J-beta primer mix was included in a second PCR lasting roughly 6 to 12 cycles. TCRdb reprocessed the 5' RACE reads via MiXCR and lists one record per CDR3 protein. The sample lists about 1.5 million distinct CDR3 sequences; around 40% were seen once. Sequencing used blood. The origin of the receptors is a young woman in good health.

Only a few counts were recorded for this clonotype. The junction departs from germline at one end; a sequencing error may be responsible. The chain carries TRBV7-7 and TRBJ1-4; D remains ambiguous. The CDR3 loop spans 13 amino acids. Germline values: CDR1 SSHAT, CDR2 FNYEAQ (reference sequence). The CDR3: CASSARENEKLFF. The CDR3 region has the DNA TGTGCTAGCAGCGCAAGAGAAAATGAAAAACTGTTTTTT.

As DNA, the CDR3 is TGTGCCAGCAGGCTAGCGGTGAACAATGAGCAGTTCTTC. The encoded protein is CASRLAVNNEQFF. The V gene is TRBV7-9, the J gene TRBJ2-1; 7 positions match TRBD2. The CDR3 sequence is 13 residues long. Losses at the gene ends were 6 bases for V and 5 bases for J; bases not matched to a gene: 4. Germline values: CDR1 SEHNR, CDR2 FQNEAQ (reference sequence).

Only a few counts were recorded for this clonotype. The V call is TRBV7-2, the J call TRBJ2-1; TRBD1 matches 7 bases. The CDR3 spans 15 residues. Germline V gene sequence: CDR1 SGHTA, CDR2 FQGNSA. Trimming removed 1 base from V and 6 bases from J; junction bases left unmatched: 6. The CDR3: CASSLDRGWSNEQFF. Written as DNA, the CDR3 is TGTGCCAGCAGCTTAGACAGGGGATGGAGCAATGAGCAGTTCTTC.

Only a few counts were recorded for this clonotype. As DNA, the CDR3 is TGTGCCAGCAGTCCTAGCGGGAGAATCTACAATGAGCAGTTCTTC. It encodes CASSPSGRIYNEQFF. The chain is built from TRBV9 and TRBJ2-1; TRBD2 matches 10 bases. V was clipped by 5 bases and J by 3 bases; unmatched bases: 5. Per germline, CDR1 SGDLS and CDR2 YYNGEE. CDR3 size: 15 residues.

The chain carries TRBV6-2 or TRBV6-3 and TRBJ2-7, with unresolved D. The J call could be wrong; TRBJ2-5 is a better fit for the DNA end. Germline V gene lookup returns CDR1 MNHEY and CDR2 SVGEGT. This CDR3 is 15 amino acids long. The CDR3 is CASRHYSGLEETQYF. CDR3 in DNA: TGTGCCAGCAGACACTATTCCGGGCTGGAAGAGACCCAGTACTTC.

The table lists this clonotype with a count of one. The chain has TRBV28 and TRBJ1-5, with no clear D. Trimming pared 1 base from V and 0 bases from J, leaving 16 bases between. The CDR3 extends over 18 amino acids. The germline gives CDR1 MDHEN, CDR2 SYDVKM. The CDR3 reads CASSLFTVTWNSNQPQHF. The DNA of the CDR3 is TGTGCCAGCAGTTTATTCACCGTGACGTGGAATAGCAATCAGCCCCAGCATTTT. Full variable domain (outside the CDR3, taken from reference TRBV28 and TRBJ1-5): DVKVTQSSRYLVKRTGEKVFLECVQDMDHENMFWYRQDPGLGLRLIYFSYDVKMKEKGDIPEGYSVSREKKERFSLILESASTNQTSMYLCASSLFTVTWNSNQPQHFGDGTRLSIL.

This clonotype has just a few counts. The chain links TRBV30 to TRBJ1-2, with D hard to call. Germline V gene lookup returns CDR1 GTSNPN and CDR2 SVGIG (reference sequence). V was pared by 3 bases and J by 5 bases, with 7 bases between. The CDR3 contains 11 residues. The CDR3 region is CAWRRPYGYTF. The CDR3 DNA follows: TGTGCCTGGAGAAGGCCGTATGGCTACACCTTC.

Comment on this clonotype: The junction departs from the called germline gene at one end, perhaps through a read error. The rearrangement uses TRBV7-2 and TRBJ1-1; no reliable D call. The germline V gene encodes CDR1 SGHTA and CDR2 FQGNSA. The length of the CDR3 is 11 residues. CDR3 protein: CASTKNSEAFF. DNA of the CDR3: TGTGCCAGCACTAAGAACAGTGAAGCTTTCTTT.

V is TRBV12-3 or TRBV12-4 and J is TRBJ2-1; either TRBD1 or TRBD2 may fit D (5 bases each). The CDR3 length is 13 residues. Deletions cut 5 bases from V and 10 bases from J, with 15 bases between. In nucleotides, the CDR3 is TGTGCCAGCAGTGTAGGAGTGGGGGAGGAGCAGTTCTTC. The encoded protein is CASSVGVGEEQFF.

In this sample, this clonotype turned up many times. The chain combines TRBV12-3 or TRBV12-4 with TRBJ1-2; TRBD1 agrees at 10 bases. The CDR3 runs 14 residues. V lost 7 bases to trimming and J lost 2 bases; unmatched junction nucleotides: 4. The CDR3 is CASTPTGGNYGYTF. The CDR3 DNA reads TGTGCCAGCACCCCGACAGGGGGCAACTATGGCTACACCTTC.

CDR3 DNA sequence: TGTGCCAGCAGATCCGGGACTCCGAACACTGAAGCTTTCTTT. Amino acid sequence: CASRSGTPNTEAFF. This chain connects TRBV6-5 to TRBJ1-1, with D tentatively TRBD1 (5 bases). From germline, CDR1 is MNHEY and CDR2 SVGAGI. V lost 6 bases to trimming and J lost 1 base, with 12 bases between them. The CDR3 is made up of 14 amino acids.

There are a few counts of this clonotype. V gene TRBV3-1 combines with J gene TRBJ2-7; D unclear. Germline lookup yields CDR1 LGHDT and CDR2 YNNKEL (reference sequence). Trimming left V 0 bases short and J 2 bases short, with 8 bases between. This CDR3 has 14 residues. CDR3 loop: CASSQDPSPYEQYF. The CDR3 DNA reads TGTGCCAGCAGCCAAGATCCATCCCCCTACGAGCAGTACTTC.

This chain joins TRBV27 and TRBJ1-2; 8 bases map to TRBD1. Unmatched junction bases numbered 20, after V lost 6 bases and J lost 2 bases. CDR1 MNHEY and CDR2 SMNVEV come from the germline V gene (reference sequence). The length of the CDR3 is 19 residues. The CDR3 reads CASRPLRTGIHLTNYGYTF. As DNA, the CDR3 is TGTGCCAGCAGGCCACTACGGACAGGGATACACCTAACAAACTATGGCTACACCTTC.

This clonotype has only a few counts. The chain carries TRBV9 and TRBJ1-4; 7 nucleotides agree with TRBD1. V was clipped by 1 base and J by 7 bases; unmatched bases: 4. This CDR3 has 14 amino acids. From germline, CDR1 is SGDLS and CDR2 YYNGEE. The CDR3 reads CASSVQGGFEKLFF. The CDR3 coding sequence is TGTGCCAGCAGCGTACAGGGGGGGTTTGAAAAACTGTTTTTT.

This clonotype was counted a few times. The V and J genes are TRBV15 and TRBJ2-5; D is undetermined. V lost 1 base and J 3 bases, leaving 6 bases between the germline ends. Germline V gene data show CDR1 as LNHNV and CDR2 as YYDKDF (reference sequence). The length of the CDR3 is 13 residues. The CDR3 sequence: CATSRAKKETQYF. In DNA form, the CDR3 reads TGTGCCACCAGCAGAGCCAAGAAAGAGACCCAGTACTTC.

The chain combines TRBV12-3 or TRBV12-4 with TRBJ1-3; D might be TRBD1 (5 bases). The CDR3 is 14 residues long. V was pared by 7 bases and J by 4 bases, with 14 bases between. CDR3 region: CASNAAGLGNTIYF. In DNA form, the CDR3 reads TGTGCCAGCAACGCCGCAGGGTTGGGAAACACCATATATTTT.

The chain combines TRBV12-3 or TRBV12-4 with TRBJ2-1, with D perhaps being TRBD1 or TRBD2 (5 bases each). CDR3 length: 14 amino acids. Trimming shortened V by 5 bases and J by 7 bases, and 15 bases separated the two germline ends. This chain's CDR3 is CASSPGPLRNEQFF. The DNA for the CDR3 is TGTGCCAGCAGTCCGGGACCCCTAAGGAATGAGCAGTTCTTC.

The J gene is TRBJ2-5, the V gene TRBV5-1; D remains unclear. From germline, CDR1 is SGHRS and CDR2 YFSETQ. V gave up 2 bases and J gave up 11 bases, with 19 bases separating them. The length of the CDR3 is 14 residues. DNA of the CDR3: TGCGCCAGCAGCTTAGGCAGCCTCGACAATGAGCAGTACTTC. This gives the protein CASSLGSLDNEQYF.

Written as DNA, the CDR3 is TGTGCCAGCATTAAGGACAGGGTAAACAATGAGCAGTACTTC. Protein product: CASIKDRVNNEQYF. The V gene is TRBV28, the J gene TRBJ2-1; TRBD1 matches 8 bases. Judging by the DNA end, TRBJ2-7 fits better; the J call may be wrong. The CDR3 length is 14 residues. CDR1 is MDHEN, CDR2 SYDVKM, per germline.

This clonotype showed up many times. The chain employs TRBV5-1 and TRBJ2-1; D is undetermined. V was pared by 3 bases and J by 8 bases, with 6 bases between. The CDR3 consists of 11 residues. The germline gives CDR1 SGHRS, CDR2 YFSETQ. For the CDR3, the DNA is TGCGCCAGCAGCTCCTGGGATGAGCAGTTCTTC. Protein product: CASSSWDEQFF.

The chain joins TRBV25-1 to TRBJ2-4; D call uncertain. Germline CDR1 MGHDK, CDR2 SYGVNS. The CDR3 consists of 16 residues. Between the trimmed V and J ends, which lost 5 bases and 8 bases, there was a span of 22 bases. In DNA form, the CDR3 reads TGTGCCAGCAGTCCTCGTGACACCCTGGTCGGCGACATTCAGTACTTC. This gives the protein CASSPRDTLVGDIQYF. The variable domain in full, with the rest retrieved from reference TRBV25-1 and TRBJ2-4, is EADIYQTPRYLVIGTGKKITLECSQTMGHDKMYWYQQDPGMELHLIHYSYGVNSTEKGDLSSESTVSRIRTEHFPLTLESARPSHTSQYLCASSPRDTLVGDIQYFGAGTRLSVL.

This chain connects TRBV6-2 or TRBV6-3 to TRBJ2-1; D gene uncertain. Per the germline V gene, CDR1 is MNHEY and CDR2 is SVGEGT. Trimming shortened V by 5 bases and J by 8 bases, and 10 bases separated the two germline ends. The CDR3 length is 12 residues. Written as DNA, the CDR3 is TGTGCCAGCAGTGCCCAGGTACATGAGCAGTTCTTC. This gives the protein CASSAQVHEQFF.

This clonotype was found many times. The V gene is TRBV7-9, the J gene TRBJ2-5; TRBD1 might be the D (5 bases). Per the germline V gene, CDR1 is SEHNR and CDR2 is FQNEAQ (reference sequence). The CDR3 runs 13 residues. Trimming shortened V by 6 bases and J by 5 bases, and 13 bases separated the two germline ends. CDR3 bases: TGTGCCAGCAGTCCGACAGTTCAGGAGACCCAGTACTTC. The encoded protein is CASSPTVQETQYF.

This rearrangement joins TRBV21-1 to TRBJ1-1; the D call in the table, TRBD1, was not verified against the DNA. TRBV21-1 is tagged as a pseudogene. This CDR3 is built from 14 residues. CDR3 sequence: CASSSGARNTEAFF. The CDR3 coding sequence is TGTGCCAGCAGCTCGGGGGCGCGGAACACTGAAGCTTTCTTT.

The table lists this clonotype with a few counts. The V call is TRBV29-1, the J call TRBJ2-5, with D perhaps TRBD2 (5 bases). Trimming stripped 7 bases from V and 5 bases from J, with 23 bases between. Germline-derived CDR1 and CDR2 are SQVTM and ANQGSEA. The CDR3 loop spans 15 amino acids. In DNA, the CDR3 is TGCAGCGCCGGGCCCTTATCTAGCCACTTGGAGACCCAGTACTTC. It translates to CSAGPLSSHLETQYF.

This clonotype was seen a few times. The chain employs TRBV6-2 or TRBV6-3 and TRBJ2-1; D is possibly TRBD2 (5 bases). The CDR3 spans 12 residues. V gave up 5 bases and J gave up 7 bases, with 9 bases separating them. In germline, CDR1 is MNHEY, CDR2 SVGEGT. The CDR3 protein is CASSPRTNEQFF. The CDR3, as DNA: TGTGCCAGCAGTCCCAGGACTAATGAGCAGTTCTTC.

This clonotype was picked up a small number of times. The V gene is TRBV4-3, the J gene TRBJ2-3; 7 bases fit TRBD2. The length of the CDR3 is 17 residues. The germline V gene has CDR1 LGHNA and CDR2 YSLEER. V was pared by 0 bases and J by 0 bases, with 6 bases of the junction left unmatched. The CDR3 loop reads CASSQDLWRGSTDTQYF. As DNA, the CDR3 is TGCGCCAGCAGCCAAGATCTCTGGCGGGGGAGCACAGATACGCAGTATTTT.

The rearrangement links TRBV4-1 to TRBJ1-1; D is unclear. CDR1 is MGHRA, CDR2 YSYEKL, per germline. This CDR3 has 12 residues. V shed 1 base and J shed 8 bases, with 8 bases lying between them. CDR3 bases: TGCGCCAGCAGCCAAGGAGGCGACGAAGCTTTCTTT. This translates into CASSQGGDEAFF.